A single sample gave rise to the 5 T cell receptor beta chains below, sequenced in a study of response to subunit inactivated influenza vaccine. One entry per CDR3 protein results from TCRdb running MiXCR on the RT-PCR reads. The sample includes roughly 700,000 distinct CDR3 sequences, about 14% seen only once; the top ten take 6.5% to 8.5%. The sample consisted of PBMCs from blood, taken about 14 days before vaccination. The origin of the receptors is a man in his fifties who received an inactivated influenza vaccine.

CDR3 nucleotide sequence: TGCGCCAGCAGCCAAGAATGGACCCGCCAGACTAGCACAGATACGCAGTATTTT. This codes for CASSQEWTRQTSTDTQYF. The rearrangement uses TRBV4-3 and TRBJ2-3, with unresolved D. The CDR3 runs 18 residues. Germline values: CDR1 LGHNA, CDR2 YSLEER. V was pared by 0 bases and J by 0 bases, with 16 bases between.

The CDR3 protein is CATSRLGSGNTEAFF. DNA of the CDR3: TGTGCCACCAGCAGGCTAGGGTCGGGGAACACTGAAGCTTTCTTT. The J gene is TRBJ1-1, the V gene TRBV15, with D unresolved. V was clipped by 3 bases and J by 1 base, with 12 bases between them. CDR1 is LNHNV and CDR2 is YYDKDF in the germline V gene (reference sequence). CDR3 length: 15 residues.

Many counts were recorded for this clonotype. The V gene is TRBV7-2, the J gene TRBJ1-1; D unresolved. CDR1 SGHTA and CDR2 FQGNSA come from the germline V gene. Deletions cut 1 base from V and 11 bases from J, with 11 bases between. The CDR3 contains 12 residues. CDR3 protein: CASSLDAGGAFF. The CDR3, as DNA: TGTGCCAGCAGCTTAGATGCCGGCGGGGCTTTCTTT.

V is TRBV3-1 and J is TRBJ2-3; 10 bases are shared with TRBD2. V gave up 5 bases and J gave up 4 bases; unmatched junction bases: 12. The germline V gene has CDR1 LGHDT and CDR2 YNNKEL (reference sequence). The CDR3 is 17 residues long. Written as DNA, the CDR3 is TGTGCCAGCAGCTATCAAAGGGCAGCGGGAGGGGCAGATACGCAGTATTTT. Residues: CASSYQRAAGGADTQYF.

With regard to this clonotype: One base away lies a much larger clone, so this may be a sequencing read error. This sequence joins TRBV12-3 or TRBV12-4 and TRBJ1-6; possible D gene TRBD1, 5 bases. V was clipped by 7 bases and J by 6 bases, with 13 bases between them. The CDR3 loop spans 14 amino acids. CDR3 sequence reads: CASTPGRGNSPLHF. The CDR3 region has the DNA TGTGCCAGCACCCCGGGACGGGGTAATTCACCCCTCCACTTT.